This TCR beta chain is from a study of T cells expressing NK-cell markers. About the study: The authors derived TCR beta repertoires from sorted CD3+CD56+NKG2C+, CD3+CD56+NKG2C- and CD3+CD56-NKG2C+ T cells. Study-level results: HCMV specificity of expanded NKG2C+ T cell clones remained unclear.

With regard to this clonotype: Its target is not known.

This CDR3 has 13 amino acids. Looked up from germline, CDR1 is LNHNV and CDR2 is YYDKDF (reference sequence). TCRdb re-called the 5' RACE reads and gives one entry per CDR3 protein, without DNA. The specimen's table records 150,000 to 160,000 distinct CDR3 sequences. The sequence was obtained from a woman in her 50s in good health. The sequencing input was blood T cells: a sorted CD56 or NKG2C T cell subset, CD4+ or CD8+ T cells, or bulk PBMC T cells (not recorded which). The chain employs TRBV15 and TRBJ1-5. The CDR3: CATSGGIGQPQHF.